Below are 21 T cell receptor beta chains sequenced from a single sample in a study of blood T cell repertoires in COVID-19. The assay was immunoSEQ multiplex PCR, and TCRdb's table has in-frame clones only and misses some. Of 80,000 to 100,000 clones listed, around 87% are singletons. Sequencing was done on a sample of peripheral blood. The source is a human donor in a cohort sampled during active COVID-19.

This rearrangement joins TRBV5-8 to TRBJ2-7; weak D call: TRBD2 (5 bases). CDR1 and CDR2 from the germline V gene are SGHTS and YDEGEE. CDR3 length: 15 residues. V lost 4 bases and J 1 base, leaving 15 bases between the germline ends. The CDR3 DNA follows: TGTGCCAGCAGCCAGCTTTTTACTAGGTCCTACGAGCAGTACTTC. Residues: CASSQLFTRSYEQYF.

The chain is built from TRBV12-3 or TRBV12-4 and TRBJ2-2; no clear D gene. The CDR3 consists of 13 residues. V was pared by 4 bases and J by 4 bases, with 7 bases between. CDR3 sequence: CASSYSVTGELFF. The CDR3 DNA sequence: TGTGCCAGCAGTTACAGTGTCACCGGGGAGCTGTTTTTT.

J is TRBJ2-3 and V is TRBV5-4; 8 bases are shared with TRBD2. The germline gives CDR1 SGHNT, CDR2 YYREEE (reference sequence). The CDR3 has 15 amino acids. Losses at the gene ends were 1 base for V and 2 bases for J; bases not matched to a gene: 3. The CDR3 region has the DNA TGTGCCAGCAGCTTGCGGCGGGAGGCCACAGATACGCAGTATTTT. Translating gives CASSLRREATDTQYF.

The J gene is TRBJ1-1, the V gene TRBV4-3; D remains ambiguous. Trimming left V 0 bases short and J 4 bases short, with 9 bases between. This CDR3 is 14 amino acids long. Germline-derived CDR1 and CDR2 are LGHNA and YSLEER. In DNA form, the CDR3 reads TGCGCCAGCAGCCAAGATGGCGCGGCCACTGAAGCTTTCTTT. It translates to CASSQDGAATEAFF.

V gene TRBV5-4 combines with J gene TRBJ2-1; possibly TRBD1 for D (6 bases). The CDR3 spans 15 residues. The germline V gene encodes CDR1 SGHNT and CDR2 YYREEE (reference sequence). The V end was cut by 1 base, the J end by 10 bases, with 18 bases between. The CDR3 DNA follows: TGTGCCAGCAGCTTGATTCGGCCCGCAAGGGGGGAGCAGTTCTTC. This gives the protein CASSLIRPARGEQFF.

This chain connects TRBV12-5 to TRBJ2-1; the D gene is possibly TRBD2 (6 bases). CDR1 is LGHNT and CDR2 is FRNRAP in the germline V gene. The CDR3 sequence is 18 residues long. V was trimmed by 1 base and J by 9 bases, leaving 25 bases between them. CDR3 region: CASGLALAPEYIVVEQFF. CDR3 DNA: TGTGCTAGTGGTTTGGCTCTAGCGCCCGAGTACATCGTGGTTGAGCAGTTCTTC.

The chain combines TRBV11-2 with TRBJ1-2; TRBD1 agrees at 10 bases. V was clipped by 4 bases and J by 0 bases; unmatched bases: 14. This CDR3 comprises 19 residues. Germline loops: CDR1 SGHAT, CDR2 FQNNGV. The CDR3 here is CASSSRLRQGARANYGYTF. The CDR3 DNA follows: TGTGCCAGCAGCTCCCGCCTGAGACAGGGGGCCAGAGCTAACTATGGCTACACCTTC.

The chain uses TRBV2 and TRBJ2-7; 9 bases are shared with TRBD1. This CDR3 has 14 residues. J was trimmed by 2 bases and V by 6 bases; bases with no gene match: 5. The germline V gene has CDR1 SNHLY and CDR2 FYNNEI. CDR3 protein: CASRGTGLPYEQYF. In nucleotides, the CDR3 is TGTGCCAGCAGGGGGACAGGGCTCCCCTACGAGCAGTACTTC.

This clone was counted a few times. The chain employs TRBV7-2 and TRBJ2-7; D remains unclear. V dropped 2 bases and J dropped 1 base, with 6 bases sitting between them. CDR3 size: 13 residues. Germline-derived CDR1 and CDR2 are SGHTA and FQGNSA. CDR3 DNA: TGTGCCAGCAGCTTAATCGGGTCCTACGAGCAGTACTTC. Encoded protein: CASSLIGSYEQYF.

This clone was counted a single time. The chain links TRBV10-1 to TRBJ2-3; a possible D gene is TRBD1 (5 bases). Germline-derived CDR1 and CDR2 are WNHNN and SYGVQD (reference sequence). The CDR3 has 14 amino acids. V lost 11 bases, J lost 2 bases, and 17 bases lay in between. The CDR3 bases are TGCGCCGACCTGGGGCAGACAGACACAGATACGCAGTATTTT. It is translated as CADLGQTDTDTQYF.

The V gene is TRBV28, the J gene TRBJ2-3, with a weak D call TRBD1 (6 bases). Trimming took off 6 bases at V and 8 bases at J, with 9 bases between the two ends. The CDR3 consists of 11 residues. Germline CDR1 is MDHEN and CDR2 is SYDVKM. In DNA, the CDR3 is TGTGCCAGCAGGCAAGGGGGTACGCAGTATTTT. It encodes CASRQGGTQYF.

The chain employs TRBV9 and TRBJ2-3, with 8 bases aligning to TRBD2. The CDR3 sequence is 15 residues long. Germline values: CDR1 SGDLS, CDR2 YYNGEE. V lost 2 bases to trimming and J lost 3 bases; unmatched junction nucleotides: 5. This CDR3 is CASSVSSGGTDTQYF. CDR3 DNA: TGTGCCAGCAGCGTTTCGAGCGGGGGAACAGATACGCAGTATTTT.

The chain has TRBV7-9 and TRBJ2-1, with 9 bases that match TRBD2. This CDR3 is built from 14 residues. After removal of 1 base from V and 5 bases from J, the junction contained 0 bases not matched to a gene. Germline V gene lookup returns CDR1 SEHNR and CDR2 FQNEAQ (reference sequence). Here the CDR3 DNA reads TGTGCCAGCAGCTTAGGACTAGCGGACAATGAGCAGTTCTTC. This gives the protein CASSLGLADNEQFF.

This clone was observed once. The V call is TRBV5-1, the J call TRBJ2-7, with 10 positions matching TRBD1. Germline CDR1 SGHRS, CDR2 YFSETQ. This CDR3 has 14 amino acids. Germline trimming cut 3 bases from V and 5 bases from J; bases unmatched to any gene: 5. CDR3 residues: CASSSGTGDDEQYF. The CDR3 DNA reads TGCGCCAGCAGCTCGGGGACAGGGGACGACGAGCAGTACTTC.

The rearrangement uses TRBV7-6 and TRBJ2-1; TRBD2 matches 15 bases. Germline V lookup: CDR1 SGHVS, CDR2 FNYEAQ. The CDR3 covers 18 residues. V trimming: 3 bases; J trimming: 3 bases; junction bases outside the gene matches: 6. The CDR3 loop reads CASSFGTSGRRLYNEQFF. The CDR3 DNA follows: TGTGCCAGCAGCTTCGGGACTAGCGGGAGGCGCCTCTACAATGAGCAGTTCTTC.

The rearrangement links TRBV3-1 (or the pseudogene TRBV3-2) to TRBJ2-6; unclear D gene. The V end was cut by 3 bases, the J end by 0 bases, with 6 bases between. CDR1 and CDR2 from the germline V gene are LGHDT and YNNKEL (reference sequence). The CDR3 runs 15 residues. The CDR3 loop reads CASSHYRSGANVLTF. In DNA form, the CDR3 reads TGTGCCAGCAGCCACTATCGCTCTGGGGCCAACGTCCTGACTTTC.

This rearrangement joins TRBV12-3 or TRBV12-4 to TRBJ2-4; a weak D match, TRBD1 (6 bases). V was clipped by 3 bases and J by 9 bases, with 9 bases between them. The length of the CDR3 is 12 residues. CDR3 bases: TGTGCCAGCAGTTTGGAAGGGGGCATTCAGTACTTC. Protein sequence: CASSLEGGIQYF.

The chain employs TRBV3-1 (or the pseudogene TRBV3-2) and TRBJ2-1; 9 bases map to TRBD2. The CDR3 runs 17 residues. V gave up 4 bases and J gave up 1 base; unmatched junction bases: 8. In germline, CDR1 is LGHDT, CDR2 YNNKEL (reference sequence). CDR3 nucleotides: TGTGCCAGCAGCCGTCCTTTAGCGGGGGAATCCTACAATGAGCAGTTCTTC. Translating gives CASSRPLAGESYNEQFF.

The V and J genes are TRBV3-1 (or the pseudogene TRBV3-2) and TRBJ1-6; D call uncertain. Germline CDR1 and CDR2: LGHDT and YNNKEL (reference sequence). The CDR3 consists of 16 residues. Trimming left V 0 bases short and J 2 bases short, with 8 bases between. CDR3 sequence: CASSQERVTYNSPLHF. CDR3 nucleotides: TGTGCCAGCAGCCAAGAGCGGGTAACCTATAATTCACCCCTCCACTTT.

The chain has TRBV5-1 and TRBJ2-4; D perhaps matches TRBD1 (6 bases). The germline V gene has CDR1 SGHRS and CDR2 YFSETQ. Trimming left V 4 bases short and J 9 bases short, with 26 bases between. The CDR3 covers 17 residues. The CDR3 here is CASSGQETGGRPRIQYF. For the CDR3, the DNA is TGCGCCAGCAGCGGTCAAGAGACAGGAGGAAGGCCTCGCATTCAGTACTTC. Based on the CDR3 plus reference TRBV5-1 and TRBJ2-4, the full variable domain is KAGVTQTPRYLIKTRGQQVTLSCSPISGHRSVSWYQQTPGQGLQFLFEYFSETQRNKGNFPGRFSGRQFSNSRSEMNVSTLELGDSALYLCASSGQETGGRPRIQYFGAGTRLSVL.

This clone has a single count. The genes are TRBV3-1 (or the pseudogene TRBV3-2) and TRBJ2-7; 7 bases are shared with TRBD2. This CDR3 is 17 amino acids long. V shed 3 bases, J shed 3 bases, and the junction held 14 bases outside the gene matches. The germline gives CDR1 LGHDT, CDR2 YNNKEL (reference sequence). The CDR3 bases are TGTGCCAGCAGCCACTCATCTGAACGGGGGGAAGACTACGAGCAGTACTTC. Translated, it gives CASSHSSERGEDYEQYF.